This T cell receptor beta chain came from a study of shared clonotypes between healthy human individuals. Study findings and constraints: On the whole, naive subsets had larger estimated richness than memory subsets had.

In the CD4+ fraction, cells were divided into CD45RA+ naive and CD45RA-negative memory subsets. Notes on this clone: The antigen is not known.

Profiling relied on immunoSEQ multiplex PCR, and the TCRdb table lists in-frame clones only, not all of them. The table records roughly 2,300,000 clones, under 95% of them present only once. The germline V gene encodes CDR1 SGHRS and CDR2 YFSETQ. Trimming removed 4 bases at V and 8 bases at J, with 18 bases between. The CDR3 length is 14 residues. The rearrangement uses TRBV5-1 and TRBJ1-2; D call uncertain. This clonotype originated in a man younger than 35 in good health. Some clones in this sample may be carry-over from other donors' samples. The specimen sequenced was naive CD4+ T cells from PBMCs. The subset was: CD45RA+ positively selected. CDR3 loop: CASSPPSPTAGYTF. Written as DNA, the CDR3 is TGCGCCAGCAGCCCTCCTTCACCAACGGCGGGCTACACCTTC.